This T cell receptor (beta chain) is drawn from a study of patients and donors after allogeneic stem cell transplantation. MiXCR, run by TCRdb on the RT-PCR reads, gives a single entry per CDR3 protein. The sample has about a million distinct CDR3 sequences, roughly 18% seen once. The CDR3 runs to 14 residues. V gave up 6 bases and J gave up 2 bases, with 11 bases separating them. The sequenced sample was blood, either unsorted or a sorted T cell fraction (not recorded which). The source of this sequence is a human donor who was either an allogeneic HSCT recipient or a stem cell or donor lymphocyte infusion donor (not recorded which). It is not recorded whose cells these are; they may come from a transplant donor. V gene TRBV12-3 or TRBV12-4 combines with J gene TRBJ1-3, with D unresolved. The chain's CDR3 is CASSALWAGNTIYF. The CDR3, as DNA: TGTGCCAGCAGCGCTTTGTGGGCTGGAAACACCATATATTTT.